This T cell receptor (beta chain) was recovered during a study of blood T cell repertoires in COVID-19. In the authors' methods: Researchers report that nucleated cell counts were estimated from reference gene primer amplification. The assay was immunoSEQ multiplex PCR, and TCRdb's table has in-frame clones only and misses some. That table furnishes V, J and clone size, whereas the DNA furnished D and trimming. The sample has 250,000 or so clones; nearly 90% are singletons. Ages ranged from about 18 to 89 years, with residence in approximately 25 US areas. Before being deemed recovered, Cohort 3 donors had two negative PCRs, clearance, or symptom resolution. The receptor comes from a man aged 30 to 39 who had recovered from COVID-19. Sequences were obtained from PBMCs or T cells enriched from blood (not recorded which).

CDR3 amino acids: CASSLFSSVTGELFF. CDR3 bases: TGTGCCAGCAGTTTATTCTCTTCGGTCACCGGGGAGCTGTTTTTT. This sequence joins TRBV27 and TRBJ2-2; D unresolved. The V end was cut by 1 base, the J end by 4 bases, with 10 bases between. Germline loops: CDR1 MNHEY, CDR2 SMNVEV (reference sequence). CDR3 size: 15 residues.